Below, 13 T cell receptor beta chains from the same sample are listed, as sequenced in a study of T-cell reconstitution after alpha-beta-depleted transplantation in children. It was with unique molecular identifiers that the TCRbeta library was prepared. Each CDR3 protein gets one entry after TCRdb re-called the PCR reads with MiXCR. This table has some 300,000 distinct CDR3 sequences, around 10% appearing once. Sequenced material: PBMCs, taken before TCRalphabeta/CD19-depleted stem cell transplant. All receptors come from a boy younger than two with acute myeloid leukemia, due to receive a stem cell transplant.

This chain joins TRBV7-9 and TRBJ2-1; weak D call: TRBD2 (6 bases). The V and J ends lost 6 bases and 0 bases respectively, with 15 bases between them. The CDR3 length is 16 residues. Per the germline V gene, CDR1 is SEHNR and CDR2 is FQNEAQ (reference sequence). CDR3 protein: CASSPPDGSSYNEQFF. The CDR3 DNA follows: TGTGCCAGCAGTCCTCCTGACGGGAGCTCCTACAATGAGCAGTTCTTC.

This clonotype was found many times. The J gene is TRBJ2-1, the V gene TRBV7-3; D is possibly TRBD2 (5 bases). This CDR3 is built from 16 residues. CDR1 SGHTA and CDR2 FQGTGA come from the germline V gene. Trimming removed 0 bases at V and 7 bases at J, with 16 bases between. CDR3 protein: CASSLTVMGRRNEQFF. The CDR3 DNA reads as TGTGCCAGCAGCTTAACGGTCATGGGTAGGAGGAATGAGCAGTTCTTC.

This clonotype was counted many times. The V gene is TRBV12-3 or TRBV12-4, the J gene TRBJ2-5, with 8 bases that match TRBD1. The CDR3 covers 16 residues. V was clipped by 5 bases and J by 3 bases; unmatched bases: 11. The CDR3 sequence: CASSTWTGWGKETQYF. DNA for the CDR3: TGTGCCAGCAGTACATGGACAGGGTGGGGGAAAGAGACCCAGTACTTC.

This clonotype showed up many times. The chain couples TRBV3-1 to TRBJ1-3; D not certain. V lost 11 bases and J lost 1, with 12 bases in between. Germline CDR1 and CDR2: LGHDT and YNNKEL (reference sequence). The CDR3 is made up of 13 amino acids. CDR3 coding DNA: TGTGCCTCCAGAGGCCTTTCTGGAAACACCATATATTTT. Translation: CASRGLSGNTIYF.

This clonotype was counted only a few times. The chain joins TRBV7-2 to TRBJ1-2; D gene uncertain. CDR1 and CDR2 (germline): SGHTA, FQGNSA. V dropped 0 bases and J dropped 3 bases, with 11 bases sitting between them. CDR3 length equals 15 residues. This CDR3 is CASSLAGSLYYGYTF. The CDR3 bases are TGTGCCAGCAGCTTAGCCGGTAGCCTCTACTATGGCTACACCTTC.

The chain uses TRBV4-2 and TRBJ2-7; D uncertain. Trimming shortened V by 0 bases and J by 7 bases, and 7 bases separated the two germline ends. The CDR3 is made up of 12 amino acids. Per germline, CDR1 LGHNA and CDR2 YNFKEQ. The CDR3 spells CASSQDSWEQYF. CDR3 nucleotides: TGTGCCAGCAGCCAAGATTCGTGGGAGCAGTACTTC.

The V and J genes are TRBV4-3 and TRBJ1-1; no firm D call. V lost 0 bases and J 4 bases, leaving 12 bases between the germline ends. Germline assignment: CDR1 LGHNA and CDR2 YSLEER. The CDR3 loop spans 15 amino acids. The CDR3 nucleotides read TGCGCCAGCAGCCAAGATTGGACGGAGTCCACTGAAGCTTTCTTT. This translates into CASSQDWTESTEAFF.

This clonotype was counted ten times or more. This chain joins TRBV29-1 and TRBJ1-1; tentatively, D is TRBD1 (6 bases). Trimming left V 6 bases short and J 4 bases short, with 15 bases between. Looked up from germline, CDR1 is SQVTM and CDR2 is ANQGSEA. The CDR3 has 13 residues. The CDR3 nucleotides are TGCAGCGTGTACAGGGAGCGGGCCACTGAAGCTTTCTTT. It encodes CSVYRERATEAFF.

This clonotype was counted only a few times. The chain is built from TRBV19 and TRBJ2-7; unclear D gene. Deletions cut 3 bases from V and 3 bases from J, with 9 bases between. Germline CDR1 LNHDA, CDR2 SQIVND (reference sequence). The length of the CDR3 is 13 residues. CDR3 sequence (DNA): TGTGCCAGTAGTATCGAGGATGACTACGAGCAGTACTTC. Its translation is CASSIEDDYEQYF. Full variable domain (rest looked up from reference TRBV19 and TRBJ2-7): DGGITQSPKYLFRKEGQNVTLSCEQNLNHDAMYWYRQDPGQGLRLIYYSQIVNDFQKGDIAEGYSVSREKKESFPLTVTSAQKNPTAFYLCASSIEDDYEQYFGPGTRLTVT.

This clonotype was detected many times. The chain is built from TRBV28 and TRBJ2-2; a possible D gene is TRBD1 (6 bases). CDR3 size: 14 residues. Germline V gene data show CDR1 as MDHEN and CDR2 as SYDVKM. Trimming stripped 3 bases from V and 5 bases from J, with 10 bases between. The CDR3 DNA reads TGTGCCAGCAGTTTCGACAGGCCTACCGGGGAGCTGTTTTTT. This encodes CASSFDRPTGELFF. The full variable domain, rest sourced from reference TRBV28 and TRBJ2-2, is DVKVTQSSRYLVKRTGEKVFLECVQDMDHENMFWYRQDPGLGLRLIYFSYDVKMKEKGDIPEGYSVSREKKERFSLILESASTNQTSMYLCASSFDRPTGELFFGEGSRLTVL.

A remark on this clonotype: With a much larger clone just one base away, this may be a read error. The CDR3 nucleotides read TGTGCCAGCAGCCCAGCGATCCAGAGCAGGGCAACAGATACGCAGTATTTT. Residues: CASSPAIQSRATDTQYF. The V call is TRBV4-2, the J call TRBJ2-3; TRBD1 is a possible D gene (5 bases). This CDR3 is built from 17 residues. Germline assignment: CDR1 LGHNA and CDR2 YNFKEQ. V gave up 4 bases and J gave up 3 bases, with 20 bases separating them.

This clonotype was observed at least ten times. The chain joins TRBV9 to TRBJ2-3, with 9 bases that match TRBD1. The length of the CDR3 is 15 residues. The germline V gene has CDR1 SGDLS and CDR2 YYNGEE. V was clipped by 0 bases and J by 6 bases; unmatched bases: 5. The CDR3 region is CASSVEQGAYDTQYF. Here the CDR3 DNA reads TGTGCCAGCAGCGTAGAACAGGGGGCATATGATACGCAGTATTTT.

This clonotype was seen repeatedly, ten times or more. The chain uses TRBV29-1 and TRBJ2-7; 12 positions agree with TRBD1. The V segment lost 1 base and the J segment 3 bases; nucleotides outside the gene matches: 10. The CDR3 is 17 residues long. The V gene's germline CDR1 is SQVTM and CDR2 ANQGSEA. The CDR3 nucleotides are TGCAGCGTTGAAGGTGTTCCGGGACAGGGGGCTGTCTACGAGCAGTACTTC. It codes for CSVEGVPGQGAVYEQYF.